A single sample gave rise to the 25 T cell receptor beta chains below, sequenced in a study of human T cells and chemical hapten exposure. Described time point: healthy volunteer bleed at 2 weeks. Whole blood, unfractionated, served as the material for total RNA extraction. TCRdb re-called the RACE reads through MiXCR, storing one row per CDR3 protein. The table has over 100,000 distinct CDR3 sequences, approximately 9.5% seen once. The sample was whole blood. The receptor set was obtained from a male donor in good health. Some clones in this sample may be carry-over from other donors' samples.

The rearrangement links TRBV6-1 to TRBJ2-3; D gene ambiguous. The CDR3 has 16 residues. From germline, CDR1 is MNHNS and CDR2 SASEGT. The V end was cut by 5 bases, the J end by 4 bases, with 19 bases between. CDR3 region: CASSLRRAAAADTQYF. The DNA for the CDR3 is TGTGCCAGCAGTCTCCGACGGGCGGCCGCGGCAGATACGCAGTATTTT.

This clonotype came up many times. The CDR3 DNA is TGCAGCGTAACCACAGGGGGTAACCTCTACGAGCAGTACTTC. It is translated as CSVTTGGNLYEQYF. This chain joins TRBV29-1 and TRBJ2-7; 8 bases agree with TRBD1. With 6 bases clipped from V and 3 bases from J, the junction kept 10 bases outside the gene matches. CDR3 length: 14 amino acids. The germline gives CDR1 SQVTM, CDR2 ANQGSEA.

This clonotype has more than one count but fewer than ten. The chain combines TRBV18 with TRBJ1-5; 11 bases are a match to TRBD1. CDR3 length equals 16 residues. Germline V CDR1 and CDR2: KGHSH, LQKENI. V gave up 3 bases and J gave up 7 bases; unmatched junction bases: 8. The CDR3 DNA sequence: TGTGCCAGCTCACCCTTCGGACAGGGGGCAGGACAGCCCCAGCATTTT. It translates to CASSPFGQGAGQPQHF.

This clonotype was picked up a small number of times. This chain connects TRBV6-5 to TRBJ2-3; 11 bases match TRBD2. The germline V gene encodes CDR1 MNHEY and CDR2 SVGAGI. CDR3 length equals 20 residues. J lost 1 base, V lost 2 bases, and 14 bases had no gene match. As DNA, the CDR3 is TGTGCCAGCAGTTACCGACTAGCGGGGACCGGGGAGAATGGCACAGATACGCAGTATTTT. Its protein product is CASSYRLAGTGENGTDTQYF.

This sequence joins TRBV24-1 and TRBJ2-1; 7 bases are shared with TRBD2. The CDR3 extends over 15 amino acids. CDR1 is KGHDR, CDR2 SFDVKD, per germline. With V trimmed by 3 bases and J by 1 base, 2 bases remained unmatched. The CDR3 sequence: CATSDQGGSYNEQFF. DNA of the CDR3: TGTGCCACCAGTGATCAGGGAGGGTCCTACAATGAGCAGTTCTTC.

This clonotype was seen a handful of times. This chain connects TRBV6-1 to TRBJ1-1, with a possible D match to TRBD1 (5 bases). V lost 4 bases and J 0 bases, leaving 15 bases between the germline ends. Germline assignment: CDR1 MNHNS and CDR2 SASEGT. The CDR3 contains 16 residues. CDR3 sequence reads: CASSGRWGEVNTEAFF. DNA for the CDR3: TGTGCCAGCAGTGGGAGATGGGGGGAGGTGAACACTGAAGCTTTCTTT.

The genes are TRBV20-1 and TRBJ1-4; tentatively, D is TRBD1 (5 bases). This CDR3 is built from 13 residues. Germline CDR1 DFQATT, CDR2 SNEGSKA (reference sequence). Trimming cost V 5 bases and J 6 bases, with 13 bases left between them. CDR3: CSARTTRDEKLFF. In DNA form, the CDR3 reads TGCAGTGCTCGGACAACTAGGGATGAAAAACTGTTTTTT.

This clonotype occurred many times. The rearrangement uses TRBV9 and TRBJ2-7; D is uncertain. From germline, CDR1 is SGDLS and CDR2 YYNGEE. V was pared by 3 bases and J by 6 bases, with 7 bases between. The CDR3 is 11 amino acids. The CDR3 DNA is TGTGCCAGCAGCGCCAATTCCGAGCAGTACTTC. Translation: CASSANSEQYF.

In this sample, this clonotype turned up a few times. CDR3 nucleotides: TGTGCCAGCAGTTTTTCGGGACAGGGATTGGGCGCCGGGGAGCTGTTTTTT. It is translated as CASSFSGQGLGAGELFF. The chain recombines TRBV27 with TRBJ2-2, with 9 bases lining up with TRBD1. This CDR3 is built from 17 residues. CDR1 MNHEY and CDR2 SMNVEV come from the germline V gene (reference sequence). V was pared by 3 bases and J by 6 bases, with 11 bases of the junction left unmatched.

This clonotype occurred many times. The chain employs TRBV20-1 and TRBJ2-1; D is possibly TRBD1 (6 bases). The CDR3 extends over 15 amino acids. V lost 1 base and J 7 bases, leaving 17 bases between the germline ends. The germline CDR1 and CDR2 sequences are DFQATT and SNEGSKA (reference sequence). CDR3 residues: CSARGTPQGRNEQFF. In nucleotides, the CDR3 is TGCAGTGCTAGAGGAACCCCACAGGGTAGGAATGAGCAGTTCTTC.

The V call is TRBV20-1, the J call TRBJ2-7, with 12 bases lining up with TRBD2. Trimming removed 7 bases from V and 3 bases from J; junction bases left unmatched: 4. CDR3 length: 13 amino acids. Looked up from germline, CDR1 is DFQATT and CDR2 is SNEGSKA (reference sequence). The CDR3: CSVLTSGSYEQYF. For the CDR3, the DNA is TGCAGTGTCCTGACTAGCGGGAGCTACGAGCAGTACTTC.

The sample holds many counts of this clonotype. The chain carries TRBV12-3 or TRBV12-4 and TRBJ1-1; 7 bases line up with TRBD1. The J segment lost 4 bases and the V segment lost 7 bases, leaving 3 bases of the junction unmatched. CDR3 length: 12 amino acids. This CDR3 is CASTPGGTEAFF. CDR3 nucleotides: TGTGCCAGCACCCCAGGGGGCACTGAAGCTTTCTTT.

The sample holds many counts of this clonotype. CDR3 loop: CASSIVSGTYGYTF. The CDR3 nucleotides are TGTGCCAGTAGTATCGTCTCGGGGACCTATGGCTACACCTTC. The chain combines TRBV19 with TRBJ1-2, with D possibly TRBD1 on 5 matching bases. Germline V CDR1 and CDR2: LNHDA, SQIVND (reference sequence). This CDR3 spans 14 amino acids. V was trimmed by 3 bases and J by 4 bases, leaving 12 bases between them.

There are many counts of this clonotype. The chain uses TRBV13 and TRBJ2-3, with 9 bases fitting TRBD2. This CDR3 is 16 amino acids long. Germline loops: CDR1 PRHDT, CDR2 FYEKMQ (reference sequence). The ends lost 5 bases at V and 4 bases at J; junction bases unmatched: 10. The CDR3 DNA reads TGTGCCAGCAGCCTAAGGGCTAGCGGGAAGGCAGATACGCAGTATTTT. Translated: CASSLRASGKADTQYF. The entire variable domain, with the rest obtained from reference TRBV13 and TRBJ2-3, is as follows: AAGVIQSPRHLIKEKRETATLKCYPIPRHDTVYWYQQGPGQDPQFLISFYEKMQSDKGSIPDRFSAQQFSDYHSELNMSSLELGDSALYFCASSLRASGKADTQYFGPGTRLTVL.

This clonotype came up a few times. The chain employs TRBV5-5 and TRBJ2-1, with D uncertain. Germline-derived CDR1 and CDR2 are SGHKS and YYEKEE (reference sequence). The V end was cut by 0 bases, the J end by 15 bases, with 13 bases between. The CDR3 runs to 12 residues. CDR3 amino acids: CASSLGAGETFF. Here the CDR3 DNA reads TGTGCCAGCAGCTTGGGGGCAGGAGAAACGTTCTTC.

This clonotype was detected only a few times. The chain employs TRBV10-3 and TRBJ1-1, with D hard to call. The CDR3 is made up of 12 amino acids. V lost 3 bases, J lost 11 bases, and 13 bases lay in between. CDR1 and CDR2 from the germline V gene are ENHRY and SYGVKD. The CDR3 is CAISEGGPRAFF. CDR3 DNA: TGTGCCATCAGTGAAGGAGGTCCCAGGGCTTTCTTT.

V gene TRBV5-1 combines with J gene TRBJ2-3; no definite D call. Germline-derived CDR1 and CDR2 are SGHRS and YFSETQ. The CDR3 runs to 14 residues. The V end was cut by 4 bases, the J end by 2 bases, with 11 bases between. The CDR3 is CASSLRISTDTQYF. For the CDR3, the DNA is TGCGCCAGCAGCCTCAGGATTTCCACAGATACGCAGTATTTT.

This clonotype was seen more than once but under ten times. V and J are TRBV7-9 and TRBJ2-3, with TRBD2 matching 10 bases. CDR1 and CDR2 (germline): SEHNR, FQNEAQ (reference sequence). The J segment lost 4 bases and the V segment lost 5 bases, leaving 9 bases of the junction unmatched. The CDR3 has 16 residues. The CDR3 loop is CASSPSGGGTSDTQYF. For the CDR3, the DNA is TGTGCCAGCAGCCCCAGCGGGGGGGGCACTTCAGATACGCAGTATTTT.

This clonotype was seen repeatedly, ten times or more. The rearrangement links TRBV19 to TRBJ2-5; D might be TRBD2 (6 bases). Per germline, CDR1 LNHDA and CDR2 SQIVND (reference sequence). This CDR3 has 14 amino acids. Between the trimmed V and J ends, which lost 7 bases and 4 bases, there was a span of 16 bases. CDR3 sequence (DNA): TGTGCCAGTACGGCGCGGGGAGGACCAGAGACCCAGTACTTC. As protein: CASTARGGPETQYF. Supplemented by reference TRBV19 and TRBJ2-5, the full variable domain reads DGGITQSPKYLFRKEGQNVTLSCEQNLNHDAMYWYRQDPGQGLRLIYYSQIVNDFQKGDIAEGYSVSREKKESFPLTVTSAQKNPTAFYLCASTARGGPETQYFGPGTRLLVL.

The rearrangement links TRBV28 to TRBJ2-7; D uncertain. Germline CDR1 MDHEN, CDR2 SYDVKM. Trimming pared 2 bases from V and 7 bases from J, leaving 18 bases between. The CDR3 is 15 residues long. The CDR3 loop is CASSLVALQSGEQYF. Here the CDR3 DNA reads TGTGCCAGCAGTTTAGTGGCGCTTCAATCAGGAGAGCAGTACTTC.

This sequence joins TRBV27 and TRBJ2-3; D ambiguous. CDR3 size: 14 residues. V was clipped by 2 bases and J by 5 bases, with 11 bases between them. CDR1 and CDR2 from the germline V gene are MNHEY and SMNVEV (reference sequence). CDR3 residues: CASSLTGSQDTQYF. In DNA, the CDR3 is TGTGCCAGCAGTTTAACGGGCAGCCAAGATACGCAGTATTTT.

The rearrangement joins TRBV12-3 or TRBV12-4 to TRBJ2-2; tentative D call: TRBD2 (7 bases). The CDR3 is 14 residues long. The V gene lost 8 bases and the J gene lost 5 bases, with 15 bases spanning the gap. The CDR3 spells CASRVGGRTGELFF. CDR3 nucleotides: TGTGCCAGCCGGGTCGGGGGGCGGACCGGGGAGCTGTTTTTT.

This chain connects TRBV7-9 to TRBJ1-2; D perhaps matches TRBD1 (6 bases). Germline assignment: CDR1 SEHNR and CDR2 FQNEAQ (reference sequence). Trimming pared 3 bases from V and 4 bases from J, leaving 15 bases between. The length of the CDR3 is 15 residues. CDR3 sequence (DNA): TGTGCCAGCAGCTTGTCGGCAGGGGATGCCTATGGCTACACCTTC. Translation gives CASSLSAGDAYGYTF.

The V and J genes are TRBV7-9 and TRBJ2-3; 12 bases are shared with TRBD2. The germline CDR1 and CDR2 sequences are SEHNR and FQNEAQ (reference sequence). The V segment lost 1 base and the J segment 3 bases; nucleotides outside the gene matches: 8. This CDR3 is built from 18 residues. CDR3 nucleotide sequence: TGTGCCAGCAGCTTAGTTCGAACTAGCGGGGGGAATACAGATACGCAGTATTTT. Translating gives CASSLVRTSGGNTDTQYF.

The table lists this clonotype with a few counts. CDR3 region: CASSFRGGEQYF. DNA for the CDR3: TGTGCCAGCAGTTTCCGGGGCGGCGAGCAGTACTTC. The gene calls are TRBV28 and TRBJ2-7; D is possibly TRBD1 or TRBD2 (5 bases each). Germline V gene data show CDR1 as MDHEN and CDR2 as SYDVKM. The CDR3 is made up of 12 amino acids. V was trimmed by 3 bases and J by 6 bases, leaving 9 bases between them. The full variable domain, with the rest looked up from reference TRBV28 and TRBJ2-7, is DVKVTQSSRYLVKRTGEKVFLECVQDMDHENMFWYRQDPGLGLRLIYFSYDVKMKEKGDIPEGYSVSREKKERFSLILESASTNQTSMYLCASSFRGGEQYFGPGTRLTVT.